These T cell receptor beta chains were read from a single sample in a study of blood T cell repertoires in COVID-19. Assay: immunoSEQ multiplex PCR; the TCRdb copy retains only in-frame clones and omits some. Of around 150,000 clones listed, 78% are singletons. Specimen: peripheral blood. These receptors originate from a woman over 75 with acute or convalescent COVID-19. Both conserved end residues are part of each CDR3. Each record gives: J gene, V gene, CDR3 protein.

J: TRBJ2-3; V: TRBV7-2; CDR3: CASSLLLSSTDTQYF
J: TRBJ1-4; V: TRBV5-1; CDR3: CASSLDRAGTNEKLFF
J: TRBJ2-1; V: TRBV30; CDR3: CAWSGLVGSFDEQFF
J: TRBJ2-7; V: TRBV28; CDR3: CASTAGASYEQYF
J: TRBJ2-1; V: TRBV6-5; CDR3: CASSYQRGFKNEQFF
J: TRBJ1-2; V: TRBV4-1; CDR3: CASSQPGQGFYGYTF
J: TRBJ2-1; V: TRBV28; CDR3: CASSLQLAGPKFF
J: TRBJ1-2; V: TRBV2; CDR3: CASSVEGANYGYTF
J: TRBJ2-7; V: TRBV18; CDR3: CASSQVLLAGGTVLYEQYF
J: TRBJ2-5; V: TRBV3-1/TRBV3-2; CDR3: CASSRLAGEGETQYF
J: TRBJ2-5; V: TRBV7-6; CDR3: CASSLFLAGHVGETQYF
J: TRBJ2-7; V: TRBV19; CDR3: CASSMHRSDEQYF
J: TRBJ1-6; V: TRBV30; CDR3: CAWRRTLEVTSPLHF
J: TRBJ1-5; V: TRBV30; CDR3: CAWSPQGNQPQHF
J: TRBJ1-6; V: TRBV4-2; CDR3: CASSQASAGYNSPLHF
J: TRBJ1-1; V: TRBV27; CDR3: CASAQRAGFVAEAFF
J: TRBJ1-3; V: TRBV3-1/TRBV3-2; CDR3: CASSPPTGTSGNTIYF
J: TRBJ2-7; V: TRBV6-5; CDR3: CASTGTGYHEQYF
J: TRBJ1-5; V: TRBV6-5; CDR3: CASSQGLGQPQHF
J: TRBJ1-5; V: TRBV19; CDR3: CASRGDRGLSNQPQHF
J: TRBJ1-1; V: TRBV2; CDR3: CASSDQVSNTEAFF
J: TRBJ2-1; V: TRBV28; CDR3: CASSGGPSGRGNEQFF
J: TRBJ1-1; V: TRBV18; CDR3: CASSRGQGANTEAFF
J: TRBJ1-5; V: TRBV2; CDR3: CASSEETGSNQPQHF
J: TRBJ1-1; V: TRBV23-1; CDR3: CASSQSPPQGAPRDTEAFF
J: TRBJ2-7; V: TRBV6-5; CDR3: CASTDRGANYEQYF
J: TRBJ2-7; V: TRBV27; CDR3: CASRPGLAGGEQYF
J: TRBJ2-3; V: TRBV6-1; CDR3: CASSEGLGQGSSGEARTDTQYF
J: TRBJ2-1; V: TRBV7-9; CDR3: CASSIPYRVRNEQFF
J: TRBJ2-1; V: TRBV11-2; CDR3: CASSLGGTSGINEQFF
J: TRBJ2-5; V: TRBV30; CDR3: CAWSRDTQETQYF
J: TRBJ2-1; V: TRBV18; CDR3: CASSAETGTEYEQFF
J: TRBJ2-4; V: TRBV28; CDR3: CASSTTGRNIQYF